This T cell receptor (beta chain) was recorded in a study of beta chain features in type 1 diabetes. Study-level findings and limits: VDJ junctions in type 1 diabetes patients carried more deletions and fewer insertions. Naive, central memory and regulatory TCRB repertoires appeared more similar among patients than healthy donors. Type 1 diabetes patients had moderately but significantly shorter TCRB CDR3s in all four CD4+ subsets.

Sorting based on CD45RO/CCR7/CD25/CD127/CD95/CD27 separated CD4+ naive, central memory, regulatory and stem cell-like memory cells. The investigators reverse transcribed all of the isolated RNA, so they sequenced expressed TCRB transcripts. Assay: immunoSEQ multiplex PCR; the TCRdb copy retains only in-frame clones and omits some. The sample lists about 650,000 clones; 9.5% to 15% were seen once. On this clone: Its antigen is not known.

The CDR3 consists of 12 residues. Germline CDR1 reads SEHNR; CDR2 reads FQNEAQ (reference sequence). V lost 9 bases to trimming and J lost 2 bases, with 8 bases between them. Sequenced sample: naive CD4+ T cells from blood. This clonotype was obtained from a man aged 25-45 years with type 1 diabetes. The V call is TRBV7-9, the J call TRBJ2-1; D unclear. CDR3 nucleotide sequence: TGTGCCAGTGGCAGAGCCTACAATGAGCAGTTCTTC. Protein sequence: CASGRAYNEQFF.